There are a few counts of the clone carrying this TCR beta chain. Germline V CDR1 and CDR2: SGHRS, YFSETQ. V dropped 0 bases and J dropped 3 bases, with 13 bases sitting between them. This CDR3 is 15 amino acids long. Authors' processing steps: Reference gene primer amplification gave estimated nucleated cell counts. This table comes from immunoSEQ multiplex PCR, and its TCRdb copy is limited to in-frame clones, with some not included. The V and J calls and clone size were taken over from that table, and D and trimming were inferred from the DNA. The sample holds fewer than 200,000 clones, roughly nine tenths seen once. The source of the sample is a study of blood T cell repertoires in COVID-19. Overall study: Whether acute or convalescent, the COVID-19 samples came from the United States, Italy and Spain. The analysed material was cDNA or gDNA that came from T cells, B-cell-depleted T cells, or PBMCs.

The sequence was obtained from a man aged 18 to 35 who had recovered from COVID-19. Material: peripheral blood. The chain uses TRBV5-1 and TRBJ2-7; D gene unclear. The CDR3 spells CASSLGVGADYEQYF. CDR3 nucleotide sequence: TGCGCCAGCAGCTTGGGGGTTGGTGCGGACTACGAGCAGTACTTC.